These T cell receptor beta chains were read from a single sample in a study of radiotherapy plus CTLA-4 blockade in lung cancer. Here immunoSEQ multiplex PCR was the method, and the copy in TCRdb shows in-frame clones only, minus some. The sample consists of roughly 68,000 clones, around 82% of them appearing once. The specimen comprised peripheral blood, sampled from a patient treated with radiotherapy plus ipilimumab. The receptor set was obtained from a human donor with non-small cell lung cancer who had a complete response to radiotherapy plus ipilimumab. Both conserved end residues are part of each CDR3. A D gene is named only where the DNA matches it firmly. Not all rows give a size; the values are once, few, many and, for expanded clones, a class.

CDR3nt: TGTGCCAGTAGTTCCTGGACAGATACCTACGAGCAGTACTTC
CDR3aa: CASSSWTDTYEQYF
j_gene: TRBJ2-7
abundance: NA
len: 14
v_gene: TRBV19
d_gene: NA

CDR3nt: TGCGCCAGCAGCTTACCAGGTGGGACAGATACGCAGTATTTT
CDR3aa: CASSLPGGTDTQYF
j_gene: TRBJ2-3
abundance: NA
len: 14
v_gene: TRBV5-1
d_gene: NA

CDR3nt: TGCGCCAGCAGCTCCGGGACATACTACAATGAGCAGTTCTTC
CDR3aa: CASSSGTYYNEQFF
j_gene: TRBJ2-1
abundance: NA
len: 14
v_gene: TRBV5-1
d_gene: NA

CDR3nt: TGTGCCAGCAGTTTAGACAGGGGTAGCACAGATACGCAGTATTTT
CDR3aa: CASSLDRGSTDTQYF
j_gene: TRBJ2-3
abundance: NA
len: 15
v_gene: TRBV2
d_gene: TRBD1

CDR3nt: TGTGCCGTGGGACCCGAAATCGGGGAGCTGTTTTTT
CDR3aa: CAVGPEIGELFF
j_gene: TRBJ2-2
abundance: few
len: 12
v_gene: TRBV10-3
d_gene: NA

CDR3nt: TGTGCCAGCAGCTTAGATAGTTTAGGACAGGGTTCCACTGAAGCTTTCTTT
CDR3aa: CASSLDSLGQGSTEAFF
j_gene: TRBJ1-1
abundance: once
len: 17
v_gene: TRBV11-2
d_gene: TRBD1

CDR3nt: TGCGCCAGCAGCCAATGGACAGAGCCCTCCATTCAGTACTTC
CDR3aa: CASSQWTEPSIQYF
j_gene: TRBJ2-4
abundance: NA
len: 14
v_gene: TRBV4-3
d_gene: NA

CDR3nt: TGTGCCAGCAGCTTCCCGGGACTAGCGGGCCCCGGTACGCAGTATTTT
CDR3aa: CASSFPGLAGPGTQYF
j_gene: TRBJ2-3
abundance: NA
len: 16
v_gene: TRBV5-6
d_gene: TRBD2

CDR3nt: TGTGCCAGCAGTGACTCACAGAACACCGGGGAGCTGTTTTTT
CDR3aa: CASSDSQNTGELFF
j_gene: TRBJ2-2
abundance: NA
len: 14
v_gene: TRBV6-4
d_gene: NA

CDR3nt: TGCGCCAGCAGCTTGGTAACGGGACTAGCGGGGCTAGAGCAGTACTTC
CDR3aa: CASSLVTGLAGLEQYF
j_gene: TRBJ2-7
abundance: NA
len: 16
v_gene: TRBV5-1
d_gene: TRBD2